These 24 T cell receptor beta chains originate from one sample sequenced in a study of T-cell reconstitution after alpha-beta-depleted transplantation in children. Unique molecular identifiers featured in how the TCRbeta library was prepared. MiXCR, applied by TCRdb to the PCR reads, yields one record per CDR3 protein. The table shows 640,000 or so distinct CDR3 sequences, with roughly 17% occurring only once. The sequenced sample was PBMCs from the stem cell graft donor, obtained from the stem cell graft. These receptors were taken from a human donor who donated a stem cell graft to a child with acute myeloid leukemia.

The V gene is TRBV4-2, the J gene TRBJ1-6; no clear D gene. Per germline, CDR1 LGHNA and CDR2 YNFKEQ. V lost 0 bases, J lost 11 bases, and 11 bases lay in between. The length of the CDR3 is 14 residues. CDR3 bases: TGTGCCAGCAGCCAAGATACCCCATTTCCACCCCTCCACTTT. It translates to CASSQDTPFPPLHF.

This clonotype was found a few times. This sequence joins TRBV15 and TRBJ2-1; D possibly uses TRBD1 or TRBD2 (5 bases each). Between the trimmed V and J ends, which lost 2 bases and 3 bases, there was a span of 11 bases. The V gene's germline CDR1 is LNHNV and CDR2 YYDKDF (reference sequence). The CDR3 extends over 15 amino acids. The CDR3 protein is CATSRTGTNYNEQFF. CDR3 in DNA: TGTGCCACCAGCAGAACCGGGACCAACTACAATGAGCAGTTCTTC.

V usage is TRBV5-1 and J usage is TRBJ2-3; TRBD2 is a possible D gene (6 bases). Germline V gene lookup returns CDR1 SGHRS and CDR2 YFSETQ. Trimming removed 3 bases at V and 3 bases at J, with 14 bases between. This CDR3 spans 15 amino acids. The CDR3 nucleotides are TGCGCCAGCAGCTCCACGGGACTCCGGACAGATACGCAGTATTTT. It encodes CASSSTGLRTDTQYF.

This clonotype appeared many times. V usage is TRBV5-1 and J usage is TRBJ2-1; D call uncertain. With 2 bases removed from V and 10 bases from J, the gap between germline ends came to 7 bases. The CDR3 has 11 residues. Germline assignment: CDR1 SGHRS and CDR2 YFSETQ. This CDR3 is CASSFGGEQFF. The CDR3 DNA is TGCGCCAGCAGCTTTGGTGGGGAGCAGTTCTTC. The entire variable domain, with the rest obtained from reference TRBV5-1 and TRBJ2-1, is as follows: KAGVTQTPRYLIKTRGQQVTLSCSPISGHRSVSWYQQTPGQGLQFLFEYFSETQRNKGNFPGRFSGRQFSNSRSEMNVSTLELGDSALYLCASSFGGEQFFGPGTRLTVL.

The chain is built from TRBV7-2 and TRBJ1-1; D call uncertain. Trimming cost V 7 bases and J 5 bases, with 20 bases left between them. The CDR3 extends over 15 amino acids. Germline CDR1 and CDR2: SGHTA and FQGNSA. CDR3 residues: CASTPGSATVTEAFF. The DNA for the CDR3 is TGTGCCAGCACCCCCGGAAGTGCTACAGTTACTGAAGCTTTCTTT.

J is TRBJ1-4 and V is TRBV7-6, with D perhaps TRBD1 (6 bases). V was pared by 5 bases and J by 2 bases, with 12 bases between. Germline assignment: CDR1 SGHVS and CDR2 FNYEAQ. The CDR3 is made up of 15 amino acids. The CDR3 region is CASSRQERTNEKLFF. CDR3 bases: TGTGCCAGCAGCCGACAGGAGAGGACTAATGAAAAACTGTTTTTT.

The table lists this clonotype with many counts. This chain links TRBV7-2 with TRBJ2-2, with a possible D match to TRBD2 (6 bases). From germline, CDR1 is SGHTA and CDR2 FQGNSA. V was clipped by 5 bases and J by 2 bases, with 12 bases between them. The CDR3 is made up of 15 amino acids. This chain's CDR3 is CASSTGLTNTGELFF. CDR3 DNA: TGTGCCAGCAGCACGGGACTTACCAACACCGGGGAGCTGTTTTTT.

Comment on this clonotype: This may be a read error, as it is one base from a much larger clone. The V and J genes are TRBV20-1 and TRBJ2-2; no firm D call. V lost 8 bases and J lost 1, with 11 bases in between. The CDR3 spans 13 residues. Germline V gene sequence: CDR1 DFQATT, CDR2 SNEGSKA (reference sequence). CDR3 DNA: TGCAGTACCGTATACGTGAACACCGGGGAGCTGTTTTTT. Its translation: CSTVYVNTGELFF.

This clonotype showed up just a few times. J is TRBJ1-5 and V is TRBV15, with D unclear. This CDR3 spans 13 amino acids. Trimming pared 5 bases from V and 2 bases from J, leaving 7 bases between. Germline V gives CDR1 LNHNV, CDR2 YYDKDF (reference sequence). The CDR3 bases are TGTGCCACCAGCCTTGTCGGCAATCAGCCCCAGCATTTT. It yields the protein CATSLVGNQPQHF.

This clonotype was picked up a small number of times. The genes are TRBV15 and TRBJ1-6, with D uncertain. The germline V and J ends were trimmed by 1 base and 14 bases, with 9 bases remaining between them. Germline values: CDR1 LNHNV, CDR2 YYDKDF (reference sequence). This CDR3 is 12 amino acids long. This CDR3 is CATSRGTGTLHF. The CDR3 nucleotides read TGTGCCACCAGCAGAGGTACCGGGACCCTCCACTTT. Full variable domain (missing parts from reference TRBV15 and TRBJ1-6): DAMVIQNPRYQVTQFGKPVTLSCSQTLNHNVMYWYQQKSSQAPKLLFHYYDKDFNNEADTPDNFQSRRPNTSFCFLDIRSPGLGDTAMYLCATSRGTGTLHFGNGTRLTVT.

This clonotype was counted at least ten times. The genes are TRBV29-1 and TRBJ1-5; tentatively, D is TRBD1 (5 bases). V was trimmed by 4 bases and J by 2 bases, leaving 6 bases between them. This CDR3 is 12 amino acids long. From germline, CDR1 is SQVTM and CDR2 ANQGSEA. This CDR3 is CSVGRGNQPQHF. CDR3 coding DNA: TGCAGCGTTGGCAGGGGCAATCAGCCCCAGCATTTT. Full variable domain (missing parts from reference TRBV29-1 and TRBJ1-5): SAVISQKPSRDICQRGTSLTIQCQVDSQVTMMFWYRQQPGQSLTLIATANQGSEATYESGFVIDKFPISRPNLTFSTLTVSNMSPEDSSIYLCSVGRGNQPQHFGDGTRLSIL.

This clonotype has at least ten counts. V and J are TRBV7-8 and TRBJ2-3; no reliable D call. The CDR3 spans 12 residues. Germline V gives CDR1 SGHVS, CDR2 FQNEAQ. The V end lost 1 base, the J end lost 4 bases, and 3 bases lay between the germline ends. The CDR3 sequence is CASSLEPDTQYF. The CDR3 DNA is TGTGCCAGCAGCTTAGAACCAGATACGCAGTATTTT. Full variable domain (missing parts from reference TRBV7-8 and TRBJ2-3): GAGVSQSPRYKVAKRGQDVALRCDPISGHVSLFWYQQALGQGPEFLTYFQNEAQLDKSGLPSDRFFAERPEGSVSTLKIQRTQQEDSAVYLCASSLEPDTQYFGPGTRLTVL.

J is TRBJ1-4 and V is TRBV9; D ambiguous. The length of the CDR3 is 14 residues. V was shortened by 4 bases and J by 3 bases, with 10 bases between the two germline ends. Germline V gene data show CDR1 as SGDLS and CDR2 as YYNGEE. The CDR3 spells CASSRAPPNEKLFF. CDR3 nucleotides: TGTGCCAGCAGCCGGGCCCCCCCTAATGAAAAACTGTTTTTT.

This clonotype was recorded many times. The rearrangement uses TRBV20-1 and TRBJ2-1; D call uncertain. This CDR3 region has 11 residues. Trimming took off 3 bases at V and 8 bases at J, with 8 bases between the two ends. Germline loops: CDR1 DFQATT, CDR2 SNEGSKA (reference sequence). The CDR3, as DNA: TGCAGTGCTAGTGCCGAACATGAGCAGTTCTTC. This codes for CSASAEHEQFF.

This clonotype was seen at least ten times. The chain is built from TRBV7-3 and TRBJ2-1, with 8 positions matching TRBD1. This CDR3 has 13 amino acids. The V gene end was trimmed by 7 bases and the J gene end by 5 bases; junction bases not matched to a gene: 4. The germline V gene encodes CDR1 SGHTA and CDR2 FQGTGA. The CDR3 protein is CASTLTGDNEQFF. DNA of the CDR3: TGTGCCAGCACCTTGACAGGGGACAATGAGCAGTTCTTC. The complete variable domain, with remaining parts taken from reference TRBV7-3 and TRBJ2-1, reads GAGVSQTPSNKVTEKGKYVELRCDPISGHTALYWYRQSLGQGPEFLIYFQGTGAADDSGLPNDRFFAVRPEGSVSTLKIQRTERGDSAVYLCASTLTGDNEQFFGPGTRLTVL.

This clonotype showed up many times. The V gene is TRBV20-1, the J gene TRBJ2-2; the match to TRBD2 covers 8 bases. J lost 5 bases, V lost 6 bases, and 14 bases had no gene match. The CDR3 sequence is 16 residues long. The germline gives CDR1 DFQATT, CDR2 SNEGSKA (reference sequence). Written as DNA, the CDR3 is TGCAGTGCCCCCCAAGCGGGGGCCCTACTGACCGGGGAGCTGTTTTTT. Protein: CSAPQAGALLTGELFF.

To note about this clonotype: This clone may be a read error of a much larger clone one base away. Because the CDR3 is missing its conserved closing phenylalanine or tryptophan, this is likely a read error. V and J are TRBV10-3 and TRBJ2-3, with D possibly TRBD2 on 5 matching bases. Looked up from germline, CDR1 is ENHRY and CDR2 is SYGVKD. This CDR3 has 11 residues. V was trimmed by 5 bases and J by 6 bases, leaving 6 bases between them. The CDR3 protein is CAISRGDTQYS. The CDR3 coding sequence is TGTGCCATCAGTCGAGGGGATACGCAGTATTCT.

The sample holds a few counts of this clonotype. V is TRBV18 and J is TRBJ1-5, with D possibly being TRBD1 (5 bases). The V end was cut by 1 base, the J end by 7 bases, with 11 bases between. The CDR3 has 14 residues. Germline V gene lookup returns CDR1 KGHSH and CDR2 LQKENI. In DNA, the CDR3 is TGTGCCAGCTCACCACTGAGGGGTGAGCAGCCCCAGCATTTT. Amino acid sequence: CASSPLRGEQPQHF.

The chain carries TRBV6-1 and TRBJ1-2, with TRBD1 as a possible D gene (6 bases). The CDR3 extends over 15 amino acids. Trimming left V 7 bases short and J 7 bases short, with 22 bases between. The V gene's germline CDR1 is MNHNS and CDR2 SASEGT. CDR3 DNA: TGTGCCAGCAAGCCGGGGGGCCAGGTCGTAGGTGGCTACACCTTC. The encoded protein is CASKPGGQVVGGYTF.

V gene TRBV2 combines with J gene TRBJ2-3; D might be TRBD1 or TRBD2, each matching 6 bases. Germline CDR1 reads SNHLY; CDR2 reads FYNNEI. The length of the CDR3 is 14 residues. Trimming removed 3 bases at V and 2 bases at J, with 9 bases between. In DNA, the CDR3 is TGTGCCAGCAGTGAGGGGGGACACACAGATACGCAGTATTTT. Protein sequence: CASSEGGHTDTQYF.

This clonotype was counted a few times. This chain connects TRBV20-1 to TRBJ1-5; no clear D. CDR1 is DFQATT, CDR2 SNEGSKA, per germline (reference sequence). The germline V and J ends were trimmed by 6 bases and 5 bases, with 20 bases remaining between them. There are 15 residues in the CDR3. The CDR3 DNA sequence: TGCAGTGCGGGAGGGTATCACCCCCTCTATCAGCCCCAGCATTTT. Encoded protein: CSAGGYHPLYQPQHF.

V and J are TRBV7-9 and TRBJ1-5, with 7 bases aligning to TRBD1. The CDR3 contains 15 residues. V gave up 2 bases and J gave up 4 bases; unmatched junction bases: 5. Germline V CDR1 and CDR2: SEHNR, FQNEAQ (reference sequence). CDR3 residues: CASSLPTGLNQPQHF. As DNA, the CDR3 is TGTGCCAGCAGCTTACCGACAGGGTTAAATCAGCCCCAGCATTTT.

The chain has TRBV12-3 or TRBV12-4 and TRBJ2-7, with D perhaps matching TRBD1 or TRBD2 (5 bases each). The CDR3 length is 13 residues. The V and J ends lost 1 base and 9 bases respectively, with 13 bases between them. The CDR3 loop reads CASSLVLGDAQYF. The CDR3 bases are TGTGCCAGCAGTTTAGTTTTAGGGGACGCGCAGTACTTC.

In its sample, this clonotype was seen many times. This sequence joins TRBV10-3 and TRBJ2-7, with 9 bases lining up with TRBD1. The CDR3 is 18 amino acids. Trimming removed 0 bases from V and 5 bases from J; junction bases left unmatched: 14. CDR1 is ENHRY and CDR2 is SYGVKD in the germline V gene. The chain's CDR3 is CAISESIGTGIGLDEQYF. CDR3 bases: TGTGCCATCAGTGAGTCAATAGGGACAGGGATCGGCTTAGACGAGCAGTACTTC.